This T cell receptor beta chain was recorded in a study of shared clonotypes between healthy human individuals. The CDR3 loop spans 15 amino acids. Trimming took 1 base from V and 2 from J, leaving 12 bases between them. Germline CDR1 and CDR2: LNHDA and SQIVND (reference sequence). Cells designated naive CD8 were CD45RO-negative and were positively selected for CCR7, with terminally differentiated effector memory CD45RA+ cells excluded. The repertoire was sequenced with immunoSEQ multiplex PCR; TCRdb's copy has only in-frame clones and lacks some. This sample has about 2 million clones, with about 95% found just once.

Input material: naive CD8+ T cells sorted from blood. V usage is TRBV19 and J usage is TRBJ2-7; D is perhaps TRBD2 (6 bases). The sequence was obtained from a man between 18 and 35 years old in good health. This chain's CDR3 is CASSIAGTEPYEQYF. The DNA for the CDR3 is TGTGCCAGTAGTATAGCCGGGACTGAACCCTACGAGCAGTACTTC.